The sequence of this T cell receptor beta chain was determined in a study of blood T cell repertoires in COVID-19 (TCRdb year 2020). About the investigation overall: The collaborator samples originated in the United States, Italy and Spain and spanned the acute and convalescent phases of COVID-19. HLA class I and class II types, where available, came from metadata supplied by the sample provider rather than from assay-based typing. The material from the prospective study consisted of cDNA or gDNA derived from T cells, B-cell-depleted T cells, or PBMCs. Sample metadata almost always included a de-identified subject ID, COVID-19 status, age in years and sex. Deeply sampled blood TCRbeta repertoires from subjects exposed to, actively infected with, or recovered from COVID-19 were included in the dataset. The repertoires were made available in a free public database intended to serve as a resource for research on the immune response to SARS-CoV-2. The samples were drawn from two sources: the first 160 participants of the ongoing ImmuneRACE study, and about 1,300 subjects contributed by 6 global collaborators.

TCRbeta CDR3 regions were amplified from genomic DNA by means of the immunoSEQ Assay, a bias-controlled multiplex PCR. On the study's bioinformatics: Nucleated cell counts per sample were estimated from amplification of reference gene primers within the assay. To quantify the absolute abundance of each unique TCRbeta CDR3 rearrangement, sequence reads were collapsed and filtered. Productive Simpson clonality was computed per sample as the square root of Simpson's diversity index over productive rearrangements. The table was pulled from immuneACCESS by TCRdb, which kept in-frame rearrangements only. Such tables lose some clones; where checked, under half of the loss comes from unresolved V genes, and the rest has no known cause. Clone size and the V and J calls come from that table; the DNA yielded D and trimming. The sample records around 250,000 clones, roughly 79% of which are singletons. The ten largest account for 15% of the sample.

This clone has only one observation. Its antigen is unknown. No per-base quality is available; no much larger clone lies one base away. The full study reports these points: The quantity of clinical and demographic metadata differed by source and by participant and was supplied without curation.

Participants in the prospective study were aged roughly 18 to 95 years, lived in more than 20 United States geographic areas, and enrolled through a virtual design. In the prospective study, participants were assigned to cohorts based on the clinical history participants reported in a screening survey and a study questionnaire. Recovered participants in ImmuneRACE Cohort 3 were defined as having two consecutive negative NP/OP PCR tests, clearance from a healthcare professional, or resolution of symptoms. In the prospective study, whole blood, serum and a nasopharyngeal or oropharyngeal swab were collected from each participant by mobile phlebotomists. Additional blood draws and questionnaires over an approximately two-month period could optionally be provided by prospective study participants. Before DNA extraction, prospective study blood samples were shipped either frozen or at room temperature.

This receptor was taken from a man aged 35 to 55 who had recovered from COVID-19. Sequencing was performed on PBMCs or T cells enriched from blood (not recorded which).

The CDR3 has the sequence CASSLVAGGLETQYF. The DNA sequence is TGCGCCAGCAGCTTGGTAGCGGGGGGGTTAGAGACCCAGTACTTC. The chain is made from TRBV5-1 and TRBJ2-5, with 11 junctional bases fitting TRBD2. The CDR3 has 15 amino acids, counting the end cysteine and phenylalanine. Of the read, only the CDR3 DNA is kept; its 45 bases are in frame from base 1. Here V drops 0 bases and J drops 4 bases, and the junction holds 2 bases not matched to any gene. In the germline V gene, CDR1 corresponds to SGHRS and CDR2 to YFSETQ.